This is a list of T cell receptor beta chains from one sample in a study of blood T cell repertoires in COVID-19. The table came from immunoSEQ multiplex PCR; TCRdb's copy has only in-frame clones and leaves some out. The repertoire has 200,000 to 250,000 clones, roughly 80% of them found once; the top ten carry around 8.9%. The sequencing input was peripheral blood. The receptor set was obtained from a man at least 80 years old with acute or convalescent COVID-19. Both conserved end residues are part of each CDR3. D genes are given only for firm matches. Not every row has a clone size; where given, it reads once, few, many or a size class.

V gene	J gene	clone size	D gene	CDR3 protein	CDR3 DNA
TRBV24-1	TRBJ2-7	few	NA	CATSDSRNLYEQYF	TGTGCCACCAGTGACTCGCGGAATCTCTACGAGCAGTACTTC
TRBV5-1	TRBJ1-1	once	NA	CASSLADGGEAFF	TGCGCCAGCAGCTTGGCCGATGGAGGGGAAGCTTTCTTT
TRBV6-1	TRBJ1-2	NA	NA	CASSEQGWAGYTF	TGTGCCAGCAGTGAACAGGGATGGGCTGGCTACACCTTC
TRBV10-1	TRBJ2-7	NA	NA	CASSLGQSGEQYF	TGCGCCAGCAGCCTAGGGCAGTCGGGAGAGCAGTACTTC
TRBV5-1	TRBJ2-5	NA	NA	CASSFRQEETQYF	TGCGCCAGCAGCTTTCGACAGGAAGAGACCCAGTACTTC
TRBV7-9	TRBJ2-5	once	TRBD2	CASSPRGLAVQETQYF	TGTGCCAGCAGCCCGCGTGGGCTAGCGGTTCAAGAGACCCAGTACTTC
TRBV6-5	TRBJ2-7	NA	TRBD2	CASSGTSGGAYEQYF	TGTGCCAGCAGCGGGACTAGCGGGGGAGCATACGAGCAGTACTTC
TRBV5-1	TRBJ1-2	NA	TRBD1	CASSSTGTGDGYTF	TGCGCCAGCAGCTCTACCGGGACAGGGGATGGCTACACCTTC
TRBV11-2	TRBJ2-3	NA	TRBD1	CASSLPGQGADTQYF	TGTGCCAGCAGCCTCCCGGGACAGGGGGCGGATACGCAGTATTTT
TRBV30	TRBJ1-5	NA	TRBD1	CAWSVGTEGYSNQPQHF	TGTGCCTGGAGTGTAGGGACAGAGGGGTATAGCAATCAGCCCCAGCATTTT
TRBV5-4	TRBJ2-7	NA	NA	CASSFSSSGEQYF	TGTGCCAGCAGCTTTAGTAGCTCAGGGGAGCAGTACTTC
TRBV15	TRBJ1-1	NA	NA	CATSRGQAGAEAFF	TGTGCCACCAGCAGAGGACAGGCTGGGGCTGAAGCTTTCTTT
TRBV6-5	TRBJ2-1	NA	TRBD2	CASSDVSGGWNEQFF	TGTGCCAGCAGCGACGTGAGCGGGGGATGGAATGAGCAGTTCTTC
TRBV7-9	TRBJ2-7	NA	NA	CASSLSGSYEQYF	TGTGCCAGCAGCTTATCGGGATCCTACGAGCAGTACTTC
TRBV11-2	TRBJ1-1	few	TRBD1	CASSLDGQGARGAFF	TGTGCCAGCAGCTTAGATGGACAGGGGGCTAGGGGAGCTTTCTTT
TRBV11-3	TRBJ2-3	NA	TRBD2	CASSRLAGGQTDTQYF	TGTGCCAGCAGCAGGCTAGCGGGGGGGCAAACAGATACGCAGTATTTT
TRBV6-5	TRBJ1-5	NA	NA	CASSYSYNQPQHF	TGTGCCAGCAGTTACTCATACAATCAGCCCCAGCATTTT
TRBV28	TRBJ1-2	NA	NA	CASSSGLVSYGYTF	TGTGCCAGCAGTTCGGGGTTGGTATCATATGGCTACACCTTC
TRBV11-2	TRBJ1-1	NA	TRBD1	CASSLAQTGGTEAFF	TGTGCCAGCAGCTTAGCTCAAACAGGGGGCACTGAAGCTTTCTTT
TRBV7-2	TRBJ2-7	NA	TRBD2	CASSLGSGSPNEQYF	TGTGCCAGCAGCTTAGGCAGCGGGAGCCCCAACGAGCAGTACTTC
TRBV2	TRBJ2-2	NA	TRBD2	CASSRTSRVTGELFF	TGTGCCAGCAGCCGGACTAGCCGGGTCACCGGGGAGCTGTTTTTT
TRBV30	TRBJ1-1	NA	TRBD1	CAWSVRQGGVRNTEAFF	TGTGCCTGGAGTGTAAGGCAAGGGGGCGTTAGGAACACTGAAGCTTTCTTT
TRBV11-2	TRBJ2-1	NA	NA	CASSPILENEQFF	TGTGCCAGCAGCCCTATTCTAGAGAATGAGCAGTTCTTC
TRBV4-1	TRBJ2-7	NA	TRBD1	CASSQATTGGSYEQYF	TGCGCCAGCAGCCAAGCCACGACAGGGGGCTCCTACGAGCAGTACTTC
TRBV11-2	TRBJ2-2	NA	NA	CASSTQGGTGELFF	TGTGCCAGCAGTACCCAGGGGGGCACCGGGGAGCTGTTTTTT
TRBV5-1	TRBJ1-5	NA	NA	CASSPGRGDQPQHF	TGCGCCAGCAGCCCAGGGAGGGGGGATCAGCCCCAGCATTTT
TRBV5-6	TRBJ1-1	NA	NA	CASMWRNTDWAFF	TGTGCCAGCATGTGGAGGAACACTGATTGGGCTTTCTTT
TRBV5-1	TRBJ2-2	NA	NA	CASSLEGAPTGELFF	TGCGCCAGCAGCTTGGAAGGGGCGCCCACCGGGGAGCTGTTTTTT
TRBV5-8	TRBJ2-4	NA	NA	CASSSGVPQTKNIQYF	TGTGCCAGCAGCTCAGGGGTCCCACAAACCAAAAACATTCAGTACTTC
TRBV30	TRBJ2-2	NA	TRBD1	CACGTGQGYTGELFF	TGTGCCTGCGGCACGGGACAGGGATACACCGGGGAGCTGTTTTTT
TRBV30	TRBJ2-7	NA	NA	CAWSVRSAGTYEQYF	TGTGCCTGGAGTGTACGAAGTGCGGGGACCTACGAGCAGTACTTC
TRBV6-5	TRBJ2-1	NA	NA	CASRHSASYNEQFF	TGTGCCAGCCGACACAGTGCCTCTTACAATGAGCAGTTCTTC
TRBV5-3	TRBJ1-5	NA	NA	CARSLGGADINQPQHF	TGTGCCAGAAGCTTGGGGGGAGCAGACATCAATCAGCCCCAGCATTTT
TRBV28	TRBJ1-5	NA	TRBD1	CASWGTGQGRNQPQHF	TGTGCCAGCTGGGGAACTGGACAGGGGAGGAATCAGCCCCAGCATTTT
TRBV14	TRBJ1-4	NA	NA	CASSPREGEKLFF	TGTGCCAGCAGCCCCCGGGAGGGTGAAAAACTGTTTTTT
TRBV5-1	TRBJ2-7	NA	TRBD2	CASSPDTSGGPYEQYF	TGCGCCAGCAGCCCGGACACAAGCGGGGGTCCCTACGAGCAGTACTTC
TRBV7-2	TRBJ2-7	NA	TRBD1	CASSLYRGLEQYF	TGTGCCAGCAGCTTATACAGGGGGCTCGAGCAGTACTTC
TRBV4-1	TRBJ2-7	once	TRBD1	CASSQDKRTGGNEQYF	TGCGCCAGCAGCCAAGATAAAAGGACAGGGGGTAACGAGCAGTACTTC
TRBV5-1	TRBJ2-7	NA	NA	CASSLVITRTFAREQYF	TGCGCCAGCAGCTTGGTAATCACCCGGACATTCGCCCGCGAGCAGTACTTC
TRBV18	TRBJ1-6	NA	TRBD1	CASSPDRDSPLHF	TGTGCCAGCTCCCCTGACAGGGACTCACCCCTCCACTTT
TRBV12-3/TRBV12-4	TRBJ1-6	NA	NA	CASSFDSRPLHF	TGTGCCAGCAGTTTTGACAGTCGACCCCTCCACTTT
TRBV2	TRBJ1-3	once	NA	CASSLDSSSSGNTIYF	TGTGCCAGCAGTCTCGACAGTTCGAGCTCTGGAAACACCATATATTTT
TRBV6-5	TRBJ1-1	once	NA	CASSYYGVNTEAFF	TGTGCCAGCAGTTACTACGGTGTGAACACTGAAGCTTTCTTT
TRBV2	TRBJ2-3	NA	TRBD2	CASRHWGSGRAGDTQYF	TGTGCCAGCAGACACTGGGGGAGCGGGAGGGCCGGGGATACGCAGTATTTT
TRBV5-1	TRBJ1-3	few	NA	CASSLAGDLSGNTIYF	TGCGCCAGCAGCTTAGCAGGGGATCTCTCTGGAAACACCATATATTTT
TRBV2	TRBJ1-2	NA	TRBD1	CASTRQGNYGYTF	TGTGCCAGCACACGACAGGGCAACTATGGCTACACCTTC